These T cell receptor beta chains were read from a single sample in a study of long-term antiretroviral therapy in people with HIV. The data were produced by immunoSEQ multiplex PCR, yet TCRdb's version contains in-frame clones alone and is incomplete. The data hold around 27,000 clones, with approximately 80% observed a single time. The sample consisted of unsorted PBMCs, taken 1.1 years before starting antiretroviral therapy. Receptor source: a woman aged 30 to 39 with HIV. CDR3s include the opening cysteine and the closing phenylalanine or tryptophan. A D gene is named only where the DNA matches it firmly. Expanded clones are given a class, and other clones once, few, many or no size at all.

J | D | length | V | size | DNA | CDR3
TRBJ2-7 | . | 11 | TRBV30 | . | TGTGCCTGGACGGACTCCTACGAGCAGTACTTC | CAWTDSYEQYF
TRBJ2-1 | TRBD2 | 16 | TRBV4-2 | . | TGTGCCAGCAGCCAAGATACGGCTAGCGGTCCTGGTTGGCAGTTCTTC | CASSQDTASGPGWQFF
TRBJ2-2 | TRBD1 | 15 | TRBV2 | few | TGTGCCAGCAGGCCTGGACAGGGGATGACCGGGGAGCTGTTTTTT | CASRPGQGMTGELFF
TRBJ2-7 | . | 14 | TRBV10-3 | . | TGTGCCATCAGTGAAGGGACGGGGATTACGAGGCAGTACTTC | CAISEGTGITRQYF
TRBJ2-1 | TRBD1 | 14 | TRBV2 | . | TGTGCCAGCAGTTACCAACAGGGGTCCAATGAGCAGTTCTTC | CASSYQQGSNEQFF
TRBJ2-4 | . | 15 | TRBV6-6 | . | TGTGCCAGCAGTTTCCCTAGGGGGAACGGAAACATTCAGTACTTC | CASSFPRGNGNIQYF
TRBJ1-4 | . | 12 | TRBV10-3 | few | TGTGCCACCGGGACGTCTAATGAAAAACTGTTTTTT | CATGTSNEKLFF
TRBJ1-5 | . | 15 | TRBV5-1 | few | TGCGCCAGCAGCCCGACGAGTGATAGCAATCAGCCCCAGCATTTT | CASSPTSDSNQPQHF
TRBJ2-5 | . | 14 | TRBV9 | . | TGTGCCAGCAGCGGAGCGGAGGGAATTTCGATCCAGTACTTC | CASSGAEGISIQYF
TRBJ2-3 | TRBD2 | 17 | TRBV7-2 | . | TGTGCCAGCAGCTTCCCGAGCGGGGAAGTCGACACAGATACGCAGTATTTT | CASSFPSGEVDTDTQYF
TRBJ2-1 | . | 14 | TRBV6-1 | . | TGTGCCAGCAATCACCAGGAATCTGTGGATGAGCAGTTCTTC | CASNHQESVDEQFF
TRBJ2-1 | TRBD1 | 16 | TRBV9 | . | TGTGCCAGCAGCGTAGCATTGACAGGGGGTGACAATGAGCAGTTCTTC | CASSVALTGGDNEQFF
TRBJ1-1 | . | 14 | TRBV6-6 | . | TGTGCCAGCAGTCCCTTTGGGGGGGGCACTGAAGCTTTCTTT | CASSPFGGGTEAFF
TRBJ2-1 | TRBD2 | 16 | TRBV10-1 | . | TGCGCCAGCAGGAGCGCGGTTGGGCGGGGGGCCAATGAGCAGTTCTTC | CASRSAVGRGANEQFF
TRBJ1-5 | TRBD1 | 14 | TRBV5-1 | . | TGCGCCAGCAGCAACGGGACAGGTGCTCAGCCCCAGCATTTT | CASSNGTGAQPQHF
TRBJ2-7 | TRBD1 | 16 | TRBV23-1 | . | TGCGCCAGCAGTCAACCGCCGGGACAGGGCTCCTACGAGCAGTACTTC | CASSQPPGQGSYEQYF